This passage covers 32 T cell receptor beta chains from one sample sequenced in a study of identical twins. A single record per CDR3 protein comes from TCRdb applying MiXCR to the 5' RACE reads. The top ten clones hold approximately 0.52% of a sample with 400,000 to 600,000 distinct CDR3 sequences, under 25% of them seen once. The same data also contributed to another study, on yellow fever vaccine responses in identical twins.

Material: CD4+ T cells sorted from blood. Every receptor here comes from a woman between 18 and 29 years old in good health.

This clonotype was seen only a few times. The chain couples TRBV5-1 to TRBJ2-2; the D call may be TRBD1 or TRBD2 (6 bases each). Germline V gives CDR1 SGHRS, CDR2 YFSETQ. V dropped 0 bases and J dropped 2 bases, with 14 bases sitting between them. The CDR3 has 17 amino acids. CDR3 nucleotides: TGCGCCAGCAGCTTGGGTACAGGAGGGGGAAACACCGGGGAGCTGTTTTTT. Amino acid sequence: CASSLGTGGGNTGELFF.

The genes are TRBV3-1 and TRBJ2-5, with 10 bases fitting TRBD2. The CDR3 length is 15 residues. The germline CDR1 and CDR2 sequences are LGHDT and YNNKEL (reference sequence). V lost 3 bases, J lost 1 base, and 2 bases stayed unmatched. The CDR3 DNA sequence: TGTGCCAGCAGCCACCTAGCGGGGGCCCAAGAGACCCAGTACTTC. It is translated as CASSHLAGAQETQYF.

This chain uses TRBV27 with TRBJ2-3, with D perhaps matching TRBD1 (6 bases). V dropped 7 bases and J dropped 7 bases, with 15 bases sitting between them. CDR1 and CDR2 from the germline V gene are MNHEY and SMNVEV (reference sequence). The CDR3 has 13 residues. The CDR3 loop is CASTEGGTHTQYF. The CDR3 DNA reads as TGTGCCAGCACCGAAGGGGGAACTCATACGCAGTATTTT.

The J gene is TRBJ2-5, the V gene TRBV12-3 or TRBV12-4; TRBD1 matches 7 bases. The V segment lost 1 base and the J segment 4 bases; nucleotides outside the gene matches: 3. This CDR3 contains 14 residues. The CDR3 is CASSLDRGSETQYF. In nucleotides, the CDR3 is TGTGCCAGCAGTTTAGACAGGGGTTCAGAGACCCAGTACTTC.

In DNA, the CDR3 is TGTGCCAGCAGCTTACTCGGGATAGCTTATCTTTACGAGCAGTACTTC. This sequence encodes CASSLLGIAYLYEQYF. This chain uses TRBV7-8 with TRBJ2-7, with D perhaps TRBD2 (5 bases). The germline gives CDR1 SGHVS, CDR2 FQNEAQ. The V and J ends lost 2 bases and 4 bases respectively, with 18 bases between them. The CDR3 is made up of 16 amino acids.

This clonotype was observed a single time. The J gene is TRBJ2-5, the V gene TRBV20-1; 9 bases line up with TRBD2. The CDR3 contains 14 residues. With V trimmed by 6 bases and J by 0 bases, 5 bases remained unmatched. From germline, CDR1 is DFQATT and CDR2 SNEGSKA (reference sequence). CDR3 bases: TGCAGTGCGCGAAGCGGGGGGAACCAAGAGACCCAGTACTTC. It encodes CSARSGGNQETQYF.

V usage is TRBV12-3 or TRBV12-4 and J usage is TRBJ2-3; D assignment may be TRBD1 or TRBD2 (5 bases each). CDR3 length: 12 amino acids. V was pared by 6 bases and J by 4 bases, with 8 bases between. The CDR3 nucleotides read TGTGCCAGCAGCGGGACCCCAGATACGCAGTATTTT. Protein: CASSGTPDTQYF.

The V gene is TRBV28, the J gene TRBJ2-2, with 7 bases lining up with TRBD1. This CDR3 is built from 15 residues. The V gene end was trimmed by 7 bases and the J gene end by 2 bases; junction bases not matched to a gene: 7. The germline V gene has CDR1 MDHEN and CDR2 SYDVKM. CDR3 protein: CASKGHRGNTGELFF. The CDR3 DNA reads as TGTGCCAGCAAGGGTCACAGGGGTAACACCGGGGAGCTGTTTTTT.

CDR3 nucleotide sequence: TGTGCCAGCTCACAACGACAGACTGAAGCTTTCTTT. Protein: CASSQRQTEAFF. This rearrangement joins TRBV18 to TRBJ1-1; a weak D match, TRBD1 (5 bases). V lost 4 bases, J lost 5 bases, and 8 bases lay in between. The CDR3 is made up of 12 amino acids. Germline CDR1 KGHSH, CDR2 LQKENI.

The gene calls are TRBV12-3 or TRBV12-4 and TRBJ2-7; D is unresolved. The V gene lost 4 bases and the J gene lost 3 bases, with 4 bases spanning the gap. CDR3 size: 11 residues. Here the CDR3 DNA reads TGTGCCAGCAGTTATATCTACGAGCAGTACGTC. Protein: CASSYIYEQYV.

V usage is TRBV3-1 and J usage is TRBJ2-7; D remains unclear. The CDR3 is 14 amino acids. The V and J ends lost 1 base and 3 bases respectively, with 10 bases between them. Germline V gene lookup returns CDR1 LGHDT and CDR2 YNNKEL (reference sequence). The CDR3 spells CASSQAPDSYEQYV. DNA of the CDR3: TGTGCCAGCAGCCAAGCCCCAGATAGCTACGAGCAGTACGTC.

V is TRBV7-9 and J is TRBJ2-3, with TRBD2 matching 11 bases. CDR3 length: 16 residues. Trimming at V came to 5 bases and at J to 14 bases, leaving 18 bases not matched to a gene. Germline CDR1 reads SEHNR; CDR2 reads FQNEAQ (reference sequence). CDR3 protein: CASSHPSGLAGGLLYF. DNA of the CDR3: TGTGCCAGCAGCCACCCTTCTGGGCTAGCGGGGGGTCTTCTGTATTTT.

CDR3 amino acids: CASSLSQGVYGYTF. The CDR3 DNA reads as TGTGCCAGCAGCTTGTCGCAGGGTGTCTATGGCTACACCTTC. This sequence joins TRBV5-6 and TRBJ1-2; TRBD1 is a possible D gene (5 bases). V lost 1 base to trimming and J lost 4 bases, with 11 bases between them. Germline CDR1 SGHDT, CDR2 YYEEEE. The CDR3 totals 14 residues.

The chain recombines TRBV5-1 with TRBJ2-7; 7 nucleotides align to TRBD2. CDR1 is SGHRS and CDR2 is YFSETQ in the germline V gene. Trimming at V came to 0 bases and at J to 3 bases, leaving 6 bases not matched to a gene. The CDR3 has 15 residues. For the CDR3, the DNA is TGCGCCAGCAGCTTGGCGGCGGGGGATAACTACGAGCAGTACTTC. Protein: CASSLAAGDNYEQYF. Drawing the rest from reference TRBV5-1 and TRBJ2-7, the complete variable domain is KAGVTQTPRYLIKTRGQQVTLSCSPISGHRSVSWYQQTPGQGLQFLFEYFSETQRNKGNFPGRFSGRQFSNSRSEMNVSTLELGDSALYLCASSLAAGDNYEQYFGPGTRLTVT.

This clonotype came up a few times. The V gene is TRBV4-2, the J gene TRBJ2-5; 7 bases are a match to TRBD2. The germline gives CDR1 LGHNA, CDR2 YNFKEQ. CDR3 length: 16 amino acids. The junction had 9 bases not matched to a gene; V was cut back by 0 bases and J by 5 bases. The CDR3 spells CASSQDQLALGETQYF. Written as DNA, the CDR3 is TGTGCCAGCAGCCAAGATCAACTAGCGCTAGGGGAGACCCAGTACTTC.

The rearrangement uses TRBV24-1 and TRBJ2-1, with D tentatively TRBD1 (6 bases). V lost 4 bases to trimming and J lost 3 bases, with 15 bases between them. Looked up from germline, CDR1 is KGHDR and CDR2 is SFDVKD. The CDR3 runs to 16 residues. DNA for the CDR3: TGTGCCACCAGTGACCCGAGAGACAGGCTCTACAATGAGCAGTTCTTC. As protein: CATSDPRDRLYNEQFF.

This clonotype was recorded at least ten times. This rearrangement joins TRBV7-9 to TRBJ2-2, with a possible D match to TRBD1 (6 bases). Trimming removed 0 bases from V and 4 bases from J, with 9 bases in between. CDR1 and CDR2 (germline): SEHNR, FQNEAQ (reference sequence). The CDR3 is 15 residues long. Here the CDR3 DNA reads TGTGCCAGCAGCTTAGCCCCACAGGGCACCGGGGAGCTGTTTTTT. It translates to CASSLAPQGTGELFF.

This clonotype was found a few times. The chain joins TRBV12-3 or TRBV12-4 to TRBJ2-7, with TRBD2 matching 7 bases. This CDR3 is built from 15 residues. Trimming cost V 4 bases and J 0 bases; bases outside gene matches: 6. For the CDR3, the DNA is TGTGCCAGCAGTTATGAGCGGGGAGACTCCTACGAGCAGTACTTC. Amino acid sequence: CASSYERGDSYEQYF.

This clonotype has ten or more counts. The CDR3 sequence is CASSLGADGIEAFF. CDR3 in DNA: TGCGCCAGCAGCTTGGGGGCGGATGGGATTGAAGCTTTCTTT. The gene calls are TRBV5-1 and TRBJ1-1, with D uncertain. Trimming cost V 0 bases and J 7 bases, with 13 bases left between them. This CDR3 spans 14 amino acids. Germline CDR1 reads SGHRS; CDR2 reads YFSETQ. The whole variable domain, remainder taken from reference TRBV5-1 and TRBJ1-1, is KAGVTQTPRYLIKTRGQQVTLSCSPISGHRSVSWYQQTPGQGLQFLFEYFSETQRNKGNFPGRFSGRQFSNSRSEMNVSTLELGDSALYLCASSLGADGIEAFFGQGTRLTVV.

This clonotype has just a few counts. The CDR3 nucleotides read TGTGCCAGCAGCCCGACAGGAGTACCAGATACGCAGTATTTT. This sequence encodes CASSPTGVPDTQYF. The chain links TRBV12-3 or TRBV12-4 to TRBJ2-3; a possible D gene is TRBD1 (6 bases). V was pared by 6 bases and J by 4 bases, with 14 bases between. The CDR3 contains 14 residues.

This clonotype came up many times. The chain has TRBV28 and TRBJ2-7, with D possibly being TRBD1 (5 bases). CDR3 length equals 13 residues. Germline-derived CDR1 and CDR2 are MDHEN and SYDVKM. V dropped 5 bases and J dropped 5 bases, with 13 bases sitting between them. CDR3 region: CASSDPGFHEQYF. CDR3 DNA: TGTGCCAGCAGTGACCCAGGGTTCCACGAGCAGTACTTC.

V gene TRBV20-1 combines with J gene TRBJ1-1, with D unresolved. The CDR3 consists of 15 residues. The V end lost 3 bases, the J end lost 2 bases, and 16 bases lay between the germline ends. Germline CDR1 reads DFQATT; CDR2 reads SNEGSKA (reference sequence). The DNA of the CDR3 is TGCAGTGCTAGTCTCCCGGGTACTGGAAACACTGAAGCTTTCTTT. Translation: CSASLPGTGNTEAFF.

This clonotype has more than one count but fewer than ten. The V and J genes are TRBV20-1 and TRBJ2-1; 14 bases are shared with TRBD2. This CDR3 is 16 amino acids long. Trimming at V came to 3 bases and at J to 6 bases, leaving 7 bases not matched to a gene. Germline-derived CDR1 and CDR2 are DFQATT and SNEGSKA (reference sequence). The CDR3 DNA reads TGCAGTGCTAGGGGCACCGGGACTAGCGGGAGCAATGAGCAGTTCTTC. Translating gives CSARGTGTSGSNEQFF.

V gene TRBV11-3 combines with J gene TRBJ2-3; TRBD2 agrees at 8 bases. Germline CDR1 SGHNT, CDR2 YENEEA. The length of the CDR3 is 16 residues. The junction had 4 bases not matched to a gene; V was cut back by 1 base and J by 1 base. As DNA, the CDR3 is TGTGCCAGCAGCTTAGGATCGCGGGGGGGCACAGATACGCAGTATTTT. Translation gives CASSLGSRGGTDTQYF.

This clonotype occurred a few times. The CDR3 protein is CASSSPGQRNNEQFF. In DNA form, the CDR3 reads TGTGCCAGCAGTTCCCCGGGACAGAGAAATAATGAGCAGTTCTTC. V is TRBV6-5 and J is TRBJ2-1, with 7 nucleotides matching TRBD1. Trimming cost V 4 bases and J 7 bases; bases outside gene matches: 10. Looked up from germline, CDR1 is MNHEY and CDR2 is SVGAGI. The CDR3 contains 15 residues.

In this sample, this clonotype turned up a few times. The CDR3 loop reads CASSPSQGTYNEQFF. CDR3 DNA sequence: TGTGCCAGCAGCCCCAGTCAGGGGACCTACAATGAGCAGTTCTTC. The rearrangement joins TRBV14 to TRBJ2-1; D is possibly TRBD1 (6 bases). The ends were cut back, 4 bases at V and 2 bases at J, with 12 bases in the middle. This CDR3 is built from 15 residues. Germline loops: CDR1 SGHDN, CDR2 FVKESK.

The sample holds one count of this clonotype. The chain joins TRBV20-1 to TRBJ2-1, with 7 positions matching TRBD2. The V gene's germline CDR1 is DFQATT and CDR2 SNEGSKA (reference sequence). This CDR3 has 17 amino acids. V lost 3 bases to trimming and J lost 6 bases; unmatched junction nucleotides: 17. The CDR3 nucleotides are TGCAGTGCTAGCAGTTTTGGGGAGCCCGGCGGGAGCAATGAGCAGTTCTTC. Residues: CSASSFGEPGGSNEQFF.

The genes are TRBV7-2 and TRBJ2-1, with a possible D match to TRBD2 (6 bases). The V end lost 1 base, the J end lost 4 bases, and 14 bases lay between the germline ends. CDR3 length: 16 residues. CDR1 SGHTA and CDR2 FQGNSA come from the germline V gene. The CDR3 here is CASSLVRLAGYNEQFF. The CDR3 DNA follows: TGTGCCAGCAGCTTAGTACGTTTGGCGGGGTACAATGAGCAGTTCTTC.

The chain links TRBV11-2 to TRBJ2-2, with D uncertain. Per germline, CDR1 SGHAT and CDR2 FQNNGV. The CDR3 is made up of 10 amino acids. Trimming removed 4 bases from V and 12 bases from J, with 6 bases in between. CDR3 in amino acids: CASSSTQLFF. The CDR3 DNA is TGTGCCAGCAGCTCTACTCAGCTGTTTTTT. The whole variable domain, remainder taken from reference TRBV11-2 and TRBJ2-2, is EAGVAQSPRYKIIEKRQSVAFWCNPISGHATLYWYQQILGQGPKLLIQFQNNGVVDDSQLPKDRFSAERLKGVDSTLKIQPAKLEDSAVYLCASSSTQLFFGEGSRLTVL.

V gene TRBV12-5 combines with J gene TRBJ2-3; D remains ambiguous. Germline values: CDR1 LGHNT, CDR2 FRNRAP. V dropped 0 bases and J dropped 6 bases, with 4 bases sitting between them. This CDR3 has 12 residues. CDR3 sequence reads: CASGLVTDTQYF. CDR3 bases: TGTGCTAGTGGTTTGGTAACGGATACGCAGTATTTT.

This rearrangement joins TRBV15 to TRBJ2-3; D gene ambiguous. CDR1 and CDR2 from the germline V gene are LNHNV and YYDKDF (reference sequence). Trimming left V 3 bases short and J 0 bases short, with 10 bases between. The CDR3 spans 15 residues. The CDR3 protein is CATSSMHPSTDTQYF. In DNA form, the CDR3 reads TGTGCCACCAGCAGCATGCACCCAAGCACAGATACGCAGTATTTT.

The rearrangement joins TRBV7-3 to TRBJ2-1; 8 positions match TRBD2. The CDR3 is 17 residues long. From germline, CDR1 is SGHTA and CDR2 FQGTGA. V was pared by 4 bases and J by 2 bases, with 10 bases of the junction left unmatched. The CDR3 spells CASSSVGGAGAYNEQFF. CDR3 bases: TGTGCCAGCAGCTCGGTAGGAGGAGCGGGAGCCTACAATGAGCAGTTCTTC.